This passage covers 24 T cell receptor beta chains from one sample sequenced in a study of spatial heterogeneity in lung cancer. The time point: blood at routine non-recurrence follow-up after resection. Sequencing was performed on whole RNA extracted from tumor and nontumor lung tissue, or from frozen PBMC, and the material was left unsorted. Each CDR3 protein gets one entry after TCRdb re-called the 5' RACE reads with MiXCR. The sample has tens of thousands of distinct CDR3 sequences; about 7.4% are singletons. The sequences come from PBMCs, collected at follow-up. These TCRs come from a female donor with early-stage non-small cell lung cancer.

This clonotype appeared a few times. The CDR3 sequence is CASSLGGKRANTGELFF. The DNA of the CDR3 is TGTGCCAGCAGCTTAGGAGGGAAGCGGGCGAACACCGGGGAGCTGTTTTTT. The rearrangement joins TRBV7-2 to TRBJ2-2, with a possible D match to TRBD2 (6 bases). The CDR3 loop spans 17 amino acids. The germline V gene encodes CDR1 SGHTA and CDR2 FQGNSA. V dropped 1 base and J dropped 0 bases, with 12 bases sitting between them.

This clonotype was counted many times. The chain uses TRBV20-1 and TRBJ2-1; 7 nucleotides align to TRBD2. Per germline, CDR1 DFQATT and CDR2 SNEGSKA (reference sequence). The CDR3 spans 16 residues. V trimming: 6 bases; J trimming: 8 bases; junction bases outside the gene matches: 19. CDR3: CSADKGLPLLGDEQFF. For the CDR3, the DNA is TGCAGTGCCGACAAGGGACTACCCCTTCTTGGGGATGAGCAGTTCTTC.

This clonotype has ten or more counts. V usage is TRBV13 and J usage is TRBJ2-7; D tentatively reads TRBD1 or TRBD2 (6 bases each). The germline V gene encodes CDR1 PRHDT and CDR2 FYEKMQ (reference sequence). Trimming removed 11 bases from V and 0 bases from J, with 11 bases in between. This CDR3 is built from 12 residues. The CDR3 spells CASRGASYEQYF. In nucleotides, the CDR3 is TGTGCCTCTAGGGGGGCCTCCTACGAGCAGTACTTC.

As for this clonotype: Possible read error: a much larger clone is one base away. The V gene is TRBV5-1, the J gene TRBJ1-2; D not resolved. CDR3 length: 13 amino acids. Germline V gene data show CDR1 as SGHRS and CDR2 as YFSETQ. The CDR3 here is CASSPEMGGGYPF. CDR3 DNA: TGCGCCAGCAGCCCTGAGATGGGAGGCGGCTACCCCTTC.

The chain uses TRBV27 and TRBJ2-4; D not certain. CDR3 length equals 17 residues. V was clipped by 7 bases and J by 0 bases, with 19 bases between them. Germline CDR1 and CDR2: MNHEY and SMNVEV (reference sequence). The CDR3 here is CASIDDWNFIAKNIQYF. The DNA of the CDR3 is TGTGCCAGCATCGATGACTGGAACTTCATAGCCAAAAACATTCAGTACTTC.

This clonotype was counted a few times. V gene TRBV7-2 combines with J gene TRBJ2-1; 7 nucleotides agree with TRBD1. The CDR3 is 15 amino acids. From germline, CDR1 is SGHTA and CDR2 FQGNSA. The V gene end was trimmed by 4 bases and the J gene end by 6 bases; junction bases not matched to a gene: 9. The CDR3 loop is CASSSRTGHPNEQFF. The CDR3 nucleotides are TGTGCCAGCAGCTCCAGGACAGGACATCCCAATGAGCAGTTCTTC.

At least ten counts were recorded for this clonotype. V gene TRBV12-3 or TRBV12-4 combines with J gene TRBJ1-5; D is unresolved. The CDR3 spans 13 residues. The V end lost 9 bases, the J end lost 9 bases, and 18 bases lay between the germline ends. This CDR3 is CASNEDGTGPQHF. The CDR3 DNA reads as TGTGCCAGTAACGAGGACGGCACCGGGCCCCAGCATTTT.

This clonotype was observed a handful of times. The chain employs TRBV4-3 and TRBJ2-1; D is unresolved. The CDR3 covers 13 residues. The V and J ends lost 0 bases and 10 bases respectively, with 10 bases between them. CDR1 and CDR2 from the germline V gene are LGHNA and YSLEER. For the CDR3, the DNA is TGCGCCAGCAGCCAAGATCGGCGTACAGAGCAGTTCTTC. It translates to CASSQDRRTEQFF.

This clonotype was observed a handful of times. The chain links TRBV12-3 or TRBV12-4 to TRBJ1-2; D might be TRBD1 (5 bases). This CDR3 has 11 amino acids. Trimming took 10 bases from V and 6 from J, leaving 12 bases between them. This chain's CDR3 is CATGGENGYTF. Written as DNA, the CDR3 is TGTGCCACGGGAGGGGAGAATGGCTACACCTTC.

The chain combines TRBV18 with TRBJ2-7, with D perhaps TRBD1 (5 bases). CDR3 length: 15 residues. Trimming cost V 0 bases and J 2 bases, with 11 bases left between them. In germline, CDR1 is KGHSH, CDR2 LQKENI. CDR3 in amino acids: CASSPPSQDPYEQYF. For the CDR3, the DNA is TGTGCCAGCTCACCACCCTCACAGGACCCCTACGAGCAGTACTTC.

The V gene is TRBV12-3 or TRBV12-4, the J gene TRBJ1-1; D remains ambiguous. The CDR3 is 14 amino acids. Trimming pared 2 bases from V and 1 base from J, leaving 8 bases between. DNA for the CDR3: TGTGCCAGCAGTTTACGAGCAGGGAACACTGAAGCTTTCTTT. Residues: CASSLRAGNTEAFF.

This clonotype has a count of ten or more. The rearrangement joins TRBV7-2 to TRBJ2-5; 8 nucleotides align to TRBD2. The V and J ends lost 5 bases and 4 bases, in that order; junction bases with no gene match: 6. Per the germline V gene, CDR1 is SGHTA and CDR2 is FQGNSA. The CDR3 spans 14 residues. The CDR3 is CASSQGLAPETQYF. The CDR3 DNA reads TGTGCCAGCAGCCAAGGACTAGCTCCAGAGACCCAGTACTTC.

This clonotype was seen many times. This rearrangement joins TRBV7-9 to TRBJ2-2, with 8 bases fitting TRBD1. Losses at the gene ends were 4 bases for V and 0 bases for J; bases not matched to a gene: 7. This CDR3 has 17 residues. Germline lookup yields CDR1 SEHNR and CDR2 FQNEAQ (reference sequence). The CDR3 region is CASSSPDRGSNTGELFF. DNA for the CDR3: TGTGCCAGCAGCTCACCCGACAGGGGCTCGAACACCGGGGAGCTGTTTTTT. The full variable domain, in which reference TRBV7-9 and TRBJ2-2 provide the parts outside the CDR3, is DTGVSQNPRHKITKRGQNVTFRCDPISEHNRLYWYRQTLGQGPEFLTYFQNEAQLEKSRLLSDRFSAERPKGSFSTLEIQRTEQGDSAMYLCASSSPDRGSNTGELFFGEGSRLTVL.

This clonotype was detected many times. CDR3 in amino acids: CSARDGKPQGYTF. The DNA for the CDR3 is TGCAGTGCTAGAGATGGAAAGCCCCAGGGCTACACCTTC. The rearrangement uses TRBV20-1 and TRBJ1-2; D is uncertain. This CDR3 contains 13 residues. Germline CDR1 reads DFQATT; CDR2 reads SNEGSKA (reference sequence). The V and J ends lost 0 bases and 8 bases respectively, with 13 bases between them.

This clonotype was found many times. The V and J genes are TRBV5-1 and TRBJ1-2, with TRBD1 matching 8 bases. Germline CDR1 and CDR2: SGHRS and YFSETQ. The V and J ends lost 4 bases and 7 bases, in that order; junction bases with no gene match: 6. CDR3 size: 13 residues. CDR3 sequence (DNA): TGCGCCAGCAGCCCCGGACAGGGTAGTGGCTACACCTTC. Its translation is CASSPGQGSGYTF.

This clonotype was seen many times. V is TRBV7-2 and J is TRBJ1-2; 7 bases agree with TRBD1. The V gene's germline CDR1 is SGHTA and CDR2 FQGNSA. Trimming cost V 6 bases and J 5 bases; bases outside gene matches: 12. The length of the CDR3 is 15 residues. CDR3 region: CASSLRQGVDYGYTF. CDR3 nucleotide sequence: TGTGCCAGCAGTTTAAGACAGGGTGTAGATTATGGCTACACCTTC. Looking up the rest from reference TRBV7-2 and TRBJ1-2 gives the full variable domain: GAGVSQSPSNKVTEKGKDVELRCDPISGHTALYWYRQSLGQGLEFLIYFQGNSAPDKSGLPSDRFSAERTGGSVSTLTIQRTQQEDSAVYLCASSLRQGVDYGYTFGSGTRLTVV.

This clonotype was detected a few times. The chain is built from TRBV11-2 and TRBJ2-3; TRBD2 matches at 8 bases. CDR3 length: 15 residues. CDR1 and CDR2 from the germline V gene are SGHAT and FQNNGV. Losses at the gene ends were 5 bases for V and 3 bases for J; bases not matched to a gene: 7. For the CDR3, the DNA is TGTGCCAGCAGCCGCTCCGGGGGGGCAACAGATACGCAGTATTTT. Translation gives CASSRSGGATDTQYF.

This clonotype has just a few counts. J is TRBJ1-5 and V is TRBV29-1; 8 bases align to TRBD1. Germline CDR1 is SQVTM and CDR2 is ANQGSEA. The CDR3 runs to 15 residues. V gave up 7 bases and J gave up 0 bases; unmatched junction bases: 8. The CDR3 sequence is CSAGTGAHSNQPQHF. Written as DNA, the CDR3 is TGCAGCGCCGGGACAGGAGCGCATAGCAATCAGCCCCAGCATTTT.

At least ten counts were recorded for this clonotype. It is unclear where the CDR3 begins or ends on the DNA, so no DNA is shown, and the CDR3 is as TCRdb lists it. V and J are TRBV7-9 and TRBJ1-5; the listed D gene, TRBD1, was not tested against the DNA. Germline-derived CDR1 and CDR2 are SEHNR and FQNEAQ (reference sequence). The CDR3 has 12 residues if both end residues are counted. The chain's CDR3 is CASSLGGSPSIF.

This clonotype was seen many times. The rearrangement joins TRBV6-2 or TRBV6-3 to TRBJ2-4; 15 bases map to TRBD2. Germline-derived CDR1 and CDR2 are MNHEY and SVGEGT. The length of the CDR3 is 14 residues. With 4 bases clipped from V and 14 bases from J, the junction kept 6 bases outside the gene matches. CDR3 DNA: TGTGCCAGCAGTTCGGGGACTAGCGGGGGGACCAAGTACTTC. Residues: CASSSGTSGGTKYF.

The genes are TRBV2 and TRBJ2-3; TRBD2 aligns across 8 bases. The CDR3 runs 15 residues. The V gene's germline CDR1 is SNHLY and CDR2 FYNNEI. The trim removed 5 bases at V and 2 bases at J, leaving 6 bases unmatched. The CDR3 reads CASSPSGGTTDTQYF. The CDR3 nucleotides read TGTGCCAGCAGTCCCAGCGGGGGAACCACAGATACGCAGTATTTT. Full variable domain (missing parts from reference TRBV2 and TRBJ2-3): EPEVTQTPSHQVTQMGQEVILRCVPISNHLYFYWYRQILGQKVEFLVSFYNNEISEKSEIFDDQFSVERPDGSNFTLKIRSTKLEDSAMYFCASSPSGGTTDTQYFGPGTRLTVL.

This clonotype has a count of ten or more. This chain connects TRBV20-1 to TRBJ2-7; the match to TRBD1 covers 8 bases. With 0 bases clipped from V and 0 bases from J, the junction kept 10 bases outside the gene matches. The germline V gene has CDR1 DFQATT and CDR2 SNEGSKA (reference sequence). This CDR3 has 17 amino acids. Here the CDR3 DNA reads TGCAGTGCTAGAGATCGGACCGGGACAGGAGTCTCCTACGAGCAGTACTTC. Translating gives CSARDRTGTGVSYEQYF.

This clonotype was detected only a few times. As DNA, the CDR3 is TGTGCCAGCAGTTTAATGTACGGGACAGGGGTGACCGGGGAGCTGTTTTTT. This gives the protein CASSLMYGTGVTGELFF. V gene TRBV12-3 or TRBV12-4 combines with J gene TRBJ2-2; TRBD1 agrees at 10 bases. The CDR3 runs to 17 residues. Trimming at V came to 2 bases and at J to 5 bases, leaving 8 bases not matched to a gene.

This clonotype was counted many times. The CDR3 sequence is CASSLPEQGANSPLHF. The CDR3 DNA sequence: TGCGCCAGCAGCTTACCGGAACAGGGGGCGAATTCACCCCTCCACTTT. This chain connects TRBV5-1 to TRBJ1-6; TRBD1 agrees at 9 bases. The CDR3 consists of 16 residues. The germline V gene has CDR1 SGHRS and CDR2 YFSETQ. V was clipped by 2 bases and J by 7 bases; unmatched bases: 7.